This is a list of T cell receptor beta chains from one sample in a study of OX40 agonist ivuxolimab in advanced cancers. TCRdb's copy holds only in-frame clones and misses some; the assay was immunoSEQ multiplex PCR. Of about 76,000 clones in the sample, around four fifths are singletons; the top ten hold roughly 1.9%. Here the sequenced sample was CD4+ or CD8+ T cells sorted from blood, taken in a trial of the OX40 agonist ivuxolimab. All receptors derive from an adult with an advanced solid tumor such as melanoma, head and neck, liver or kidney cancer. Each CDR3 is given without its conserved first and last residue.

v_call	j_call	cdr3_aa
TRBV6-5	TRBJ2-7	ASSSRTYEQY
TRBV11-2	TRBJ2-3	ASSPARGQADTQY
TRBV27	TRBJ1-5	ASSLTDRHQPQH
TRBV5-1	TRBJ2-2	ASRLTGANTGELF
TRBV25-1	TRBJ1-4	ASTEGAKNEKLF
TRBV5-4	TRBJ2-3	ASSRTSGSWDTQY
TRBV5-1	TRBJ2-1	ASKRSGSHRSEQF
TRBV27	TRBJ2-7	ASQGGGRAREQY
TRBV18	TRBJ2-5	ASSPLGDQETQY
TRBV7-2	TRBJ2-1	ASSLDSRTYNEQF
TRBV7-2	TRBJ2-7	ASSLAGGTFNEQY
TRBV29-1	TRBJ2-3	SVDKVAGRRWDTQY
TRBV4-3	TRBJ1-1	ASSQGNRNTEAF
TRBV30	TRBJ1-1	AWAKQQNTEAF
TRBV18	TRBJ2-1	ASSPNTDNEQF
TRBV29-1	TRBJ1-4	SVSGQTNEKLF
TRBV5-1	TRBJ1-4	ASRSGPRMELF
TRBV19	TRBJ1-4	ASSLDRARQEKLF
TRBV5-1	TRBJ1-2	ASSVGDRGEIYGYT
TRBV28	TRBJ1-6	ASSFQGRNSPLH
TRBV18	TRBJ1-1	ASLPGGSTEAF
TRBV9	TRBJ1-1	ASSSGPGTEAF
TRBV30	TRBJ1-2	AWNRAPATNYGYT
TRBV9	TRBJ2-7	ASSVAPGQEAYEQY